This TCR beta chain came from a study of T cell repertoires in cytomegalovirus infection. This clonotype was picked up many times. One entry per CDR3 protein results from TCRdb running MiXCR on the reads. The table lists under 150,000 distinct CDR3 sequences, 7% to 9.5% of them singletons, with roughly a tenth in the top ten. Germline loops: CDR1 SEHNR, CDR2 FQNEAQ (reference sequence). With 5 bases removed from V and 0 bases from J, the gap between germline ends came to 11 bases. This CDR3 region has 14 residues. The V gene is TRBV7-9, the J gene TRBJ2-7, with TRBD1 as a possible D gene (6 bases). This sequence was found in a human donor in good health (CMV status not recorded). Some clones in this sample may be carry-over from other donors' samples. Sequencing was done on a sample of PBMCs. The CDR3 protein is CASSPTGVSYEQYF. The CDR3 DNA reads as TGTGCCAGCAGCCCGACAGGCGTCTCCTACGAGCAGTACTTC.